The next 9 T cell receptor beta chains were all read from a single sample in a study of CD8+ T cells in alopecia areata. RNA was isolated and reverse transcribed to cDNA, the sequencing template. Sequencing was performed with immunoSEQ multiplex PCR; in TCRdb, only in-frame clones are kept and a portion is missing. Among about 140,000 clones listed, around 55% were seen once. The sequencing input was CD4+ T cells sorted from blood. The receptor source for this set is a human donor in good health.

V is TRBV30 and J is TRBJ2-6; D not resolved. Trimming shortened V by 1 base and J by 0 bases, and 7 bases separated the two germline ends. Germline-derived CDR1 and CDR2 are GTSNPN and SVGIG (reference sequence). This CDR3 is built from 15 residues. CDR3: CAWSARASGANVLTF. The CDR3 DNA sequence: TGTGCCTGGAGTGCTCGGGCCTCTGGGGCCAACGTCCTGACTTTC.

The chain carries TRBV29-1 and TRBJ1-1; D remains ambiguous. The CDR3 runs to 14 residues. Trimming pared 4 bases from V and 2 bases from J, leaving 14 bases between. Germline CDR1 reads SQVTM; CDR2 reads ANQGSEA. DNA for the CDR3: TGCAGCGTTGGAAGGAGACTGACCAACACTGAAGCTTTCTTT. Protein sequence: CSVGRRLTNTEAFF.

J is TRBJ2-7 and V is TRBV29-1; D is perhaps TRBD1 (5 bases). Trimming took off 2 bases at V and 1 base at J, with 6 bases between the two ends. In germline, CDR1 is SQVTM, CDR2 ANQGSEA. CDR3 length: 12 residues. For the CDR3, the DNA is TGCAGCGTTGAACAGGGTTCCTACGAGCAGTACTTC. It encodes CSVEQGSYEQYF.

The chain recombines TRBV5-6 with TRBJ2-2; TRBD1 agrees at 7 bases. This CDR3 has 16 residues. Germline CDR1 reads SGHDT; CDR2 reads YYEEEE. V dropped 6 bases and J dropped 3; count of bases not matched to a gene: 11. The CDR3 region has the DNA TGTGCCAGCACCCTTTCTGGGACAGAAGACACCGGGGAGCTGTTTTTT. Translated: CASTLSGTEDTGELFF. Based on the CDR3 plus reference TRBV5-6 and TRBJ2-2, the full variable domain is DAGVTQSPTHLIKTRGQQVTLRCSPKSGHDTVSWYQQALGQGPQFIFQYYEEEERQRGNFPDRFSGHQFPNYSSELNVNALLLGDSALYLCASTLSGTEDTGELFFGEGSRLTVL.

The chain employs TRBV18 and TRBJ2-7; D is possibly TRBD2 (5 bases). Germline V CDR1 and CDR2: KGHSH, LQKENI. With 2 bases removed from V and 6 bases from J, the gap between germline ends came to 20 bases. The CDR3 runs 16 residues. CDR3 sequence reads: CASSPRPTSLGVEQYF. CDR3 DNA: TGTGCCAGCTCACCAAGACCAACTAGTTTAGGAGTCGAGCAGTACTTC.

The J gene is TRBJ1-3, the V gene TRBV4-1; D possibly corresponds to TRBD1 (5 bases). Trimming pared 0 bases from V and 0 bases from J, leaving 12 bases between. Germline V gene data show CDR1 as MGHRA and CDR2 as YSYEKL. CDR3 length: 17 amino acids. The CDR3: CASSQEGTEFSGNTIYF. The DNA for the CDR3 is TGCGCCAGCAGCCAAGAAGGGACGGAATTCTCTGGAAACACCATATATTTT.

The chain uses TRBV11-2 and TRBJ1-1, with TRBD1 matching over 7 bases. The CDR3 extends over 13 amino acids. The germline CDR1 and CDR2 sequences are SGHAT and FQNNGV. The J segment lost 8 bases and the V segment lost 5 bases, leaving 8 bases of the junction unmatched. The chain's CDR3 is CASSRSGTEEAFF. The CDR3 nucleotides are TGTGCCAGCAGCCGAAGCGGGACAGAAGAAGCTTTCTTT.

The chain employs TRBV7-8 and TRBJ2-7, with 9 bases fitting TRBD1. Trimming removed 5 bases from V and 6 bases from J; junction bases left unmatched: 2. CDR3 length: 12 residues. Germline-derived CDR1 and CDR2 are SGHVS and FQNEAQ. The CDR3 here is CASSTTGGEQYF. In nucleotides, the CDR3 is TGTGCCAGCAGCACGACAGGGGGCGAGCAGTACTTC.

The CDR3 nucleotides are TGCGCCAGCAGCTTGGTCGGTAGCGGGGGGAACACCGGGGAGCTGTTTTTT. This codes for CASSLVGSGGNTGELFF. The chain is built from TRBV5-1 and TRBJ2-2; 9 nucleotides line up with TRBD2. The CDR3 covers 17 residues. With 0 bases clipped from V and 1 base from J, the junction kept 4 bases outside the gene matches. Per germline, CDR1 SGHRS and CDR2 YFSETQ.